The rows below give T cell receptor beta chains drawn from one sample of a study of blood T cell repertoires in COVID-19. Method: immunoSEQ multiplex PCR; TCRdb's copy keeps in-frame clones and lacks some. The repertoire holds roughly 18,000 clones, with 85% to 90% as singletons. Source material: peripheral blood. These receptors were obtained from a man between 65 and 85 years old with acute or convalescent COVID-19. Each CDR3 is given with its conserved first and last residue. D genes are given only for firm matches. Rows give clone size only sometimes, using once, few, many, or a class for an expanded clone.

CDR3 protein: CASSLRVAAAKDTQYF
CDR3 DNA: TGTGCCAGCAGCTTAAGAGTAGCAGCCGCTAAAGATACGCAGTATTTT
V gene: TRBV7-2
J gene: TRBJ2-3
clone size: NA
D gene: NA

CDR3 protein: CASSVDRGAGEKLFF
CDR3 DNA: TGTGCCAGCAGCGTCGATCGGGGGGCAGGTGAAAAACTGTTTTTT
V gene: TRBV9
J gene: TRBJ1-4
clone size: NA
D gene: NA

CDR3 protein: CASRFGSGADTQYF
CDR3 DNA: TGTGCCAGTAGGTTCGGGAGTGGGGCAGATACGCAGTATTTT
V gene: TRBV19
J gene: TRBJ2-3
clone size: NA
D gene: NA

CDR3 protein: CASSEEWTGLGQFF
CDR3 DNA: TGTGCCAGCAGCGAGGAGTGGACAGGCCTGGGGCAGTTCTTC
V gene: TRBV7-2
J gene: TRBJ2-1
clone size: once
D gene: TRBD1

CDR3 protein: CATPVGRGETQYF
CDR3 DNA: TGTGCCACCCCGGTTGGCAGGGGAGAGACCCAGTACTTC
V gene: TRBV2
J gene: TRBJ2-5
clone size: NA
D gene: NA

CDR3 protein: CASSQEARVLYYEQYF
CDR3 DNA: TGCGCCAGCAGCCAAGAAGCGAGGGTCCTCTACTACGAGCAGTACTTC
V gene: TRBV4-3
J gene: TRBJ2-7
clone size: NA
D gene: NA

CDR3 protein: CASSVGTGIYNEQFF
CDR3 DNA: TGTGCCAGCAGCGTAGGGACAGGAATTTACAATGAGCAGTTCTTC
V gene: TRBV11-1
J gene: TRBJ2-1
clone size: NA
D gene: TRBD1

CDR3 protein: CASSMGAGEYNEQFF
CDR3 DNA: TGCGCCAGCAGCATGGGGGCGGGAGAATACAATGAGCAGTTCTTC
V gene: TRBV5-1
J gene: TRBJ2-1
clone size: NA
D gene: NA

CDR3 protein: CASKGQGNTGELFF
CDR3 DNA: TGTGCCAGCAAAGGACAGGGGAACACCGGGGAGCTGTTTTTT
V gene: TRBV6-4
J gene: TRBJ2-2
clone size: NA
D gene: TRBD1

CDR3 protein: CATSRRSPYGYTF
CDR3 DNA: TGTGCCACCAGCAGAAGGAGCCCCTATGGCTACACCTTC
V gene: TRBV15
J gene: TRBJ1-2
clone size: NA
D gene: NA

CDR3 protein: CASSLWTGSNQPQHF
CDR3 DNA: TGTGCCAGCAGCTTGTGGACAGGCTCAAATCAGCCCCAGCATTTT
V gene: TRBV5-6
J gene: TRBJ1-5
clone size: NA
D gene: TRBD1

CDR3 protein: CASSLDQGGNSPLHF
CDR3 DNA: TGTGCCAGCTCCCTCGATCAGGGTGGTAATTCACCCCTCCACTTT
V gene: TRBV18
J gene: TRBJ1-6
clone size: medium-sized
D gene: NA

CDR3 protein: CASSESGTQETQYF
CDR3 DNA: TGTGCCAGCAGTGAAAGCGGAACACAAGAGACCCAGTACTTC
V gene: TRBV6-1
J gene: TRBJ2-5
clone size: NA
D gene: NA

CDR3 protein: CASSVGIQGPMNTEAFF
CDR3 DNA: TGTGCCAGCAGCGTAGGAATCCAGGGGCCCATGAACACTGAAGCTTTCTTT
V gene: TRBV9
J gene: TRBJ1-1
clone size: NA
D gene: NA

CDR3 protein: CASRRGEDGYTF
CDR3 DNA: TGTGCCAGTAGGCGGGGGGAGGATGGCTACACCTTC
V gene: TRBV19
J gene: TRBJ1-2
clone size: NA
D gene: NA

CDR3 protein: CASSLAHRGKDNSPLHF
CDR3 DNA: TGTGCCAGCAGCTTAGCGCATCGAGGGAAGGATAATTCACCCCTCCACTTT
V gene: TRBV7-2
J gene: TRBJ1-6
clone size: NA
D gene: NA

CDR3 protein: CASSPMAGAETQYF
CDR3 DNA: TGTGCCAGCAGCCCCATGGCGGGAGCAGAGACCCAGTACTTC
V gene: TRBV7-9
J gene: TRBJ2-5
clone size: NA
D gene: TRBD2

CDR3 protein: CASSLGGEELNTEAFF
CDR3 DNA: TGTGCCAGCAGCTTGGGTGGTGAGGAATTGAACACTGAAGCTTTCTTT
V gene: TRBV5-4
J gene: TRBJ1-1
clone size: large
D gene: NA

CDR3 protein: CASSRWERENTGELFF
CDR3 DNA: TGCGCCAGCAGCCGCTGGGAGCGGGAGAACACCGGGGAGCTGTTTTTT
V gene: TRBV4-1
J gene: TRBJ2-2
clone size: NA
D gene: TRBD2

CDR3 protein: CASTGSYEQYF
CDR3 DNA: TGTGCCAGCACCGGGTCCTACGAGCAGTACTTC
V gene: TRBV28
J gene: TRBJ2-7
clone size: few
D gene: NA

CDR3 protein: CASSLALGADTQYF
CDR3 DNA: TGCGCCAGCAGCTTGGCCCTGGGAGCAGATACGCAGTATTTT
V gene: TRBV5-1
J gene: TRBJ2-3
clone size: NA
D gene: NA

CDR3 protein: CASSHRQGGRNQPQHF
CDR3 DNA: TGTGCCAGCAGCCATAGGCAGGGTGGACGCAATCAGCCCCAGCATTTT
V gene: TRBV3-1/TRBV3-2
J gene: TRBJ1-5
clone size: NA
D gene: NA

CDR3 protein: CASTPSAYEQYF
CDR3 DNA: TGTGCCAGCACCCCATCGGCCTACGAGCAGTACTTC
V gene: TRBV7-3
J gene: TRBJ2-7
clone size: NA
D gene: NA

CDR3 protein: CASSLIVAGANTGELFF
CDR3 DNA: TGTGCCAGCAGCTTGATTGTTGCGGGAGCCAACACCGGGGAGCTGTTTTTT
V gene: TRBV5-6
J gene: TRBJ2-2
clone size: NA
D gene: TRBD2

CDR3 protein: CASSVGQGALGYNEQFF
CDR3 DNA: TGTGCCAGCAGCGTAGGTCAGGGGGCTTTGGGGTACAATGAGCAGTTCTTC
V gene: TRBV9
J gene: TRBJ2-1
clone size: NA
D gene: TRBD1

CDR3 protein: CASSLGDRGNADTQYF
CDR3 DNA: TGTGCCAGCAGCTTAGGTGACAGGGGGAACGCAGATACGCAGTATTTT
V gene: TRBV7-2
J gene: TRBJ2-3
clone size: NA
D gene: TRBD1

CDR3 protein: CASTLAGGPQRTQYF
CDR3 DNA: TGTGCCAGCACACTAGCGGGAGGGCCCCAGCGGACCCAGTACTTC
V gene: TRBV7-8
J gene: TRBJ2-5
clone size: once
D gene: TRBD2

CDR3 protein: CASSYSGRDYNEQFF
CDR3 DNA: TGTGCCAGCAGCTACAGCGGGAGGGACTACAATGAGCAGTTCTTC
V gene: TRBV3-1/TRBV3-2
J gene: TRBJ2-1
clone size: NA
D gene: TRBD2

CDR3 protein: CASSQGVRGVNTEAFF
CDR3 DNA: TGCGCCAGCAGCCAGGGGGTCAGGGGAGTAAACACTGAAGCTTTCTTT
V gene: TRBV4-3
J gene: TRBJ1-1
clone size: NA
D gene: NA

CDR3 protein: CASTQDPTGGHGYTF
CDR3 DNA: TGTGCCAGCACACAGGACCCGACAGGGGGCCATGGCTACACCTTC
V gene: TRBV28
J gene: TRBJ1-2
clone size: NA
D gene: TRBD1

CDR3 protein: CASSRLLDTQYF
CDR3 DNA: TGTGCCAGCAGCCGACTCTTAGATACGCAGTATTTT
V gene: TRBV7-9
J gene: TRBJ2-3
clone size: NA
D gene: NA

CDR3 protein: CASSLGLGDTQYF
CDR3 DNA: TGTGCCAGCAGTTTAGGGCTCGGGGATACGCAGTATTTT
V gene: TRBV12-3/TRBV12-4
J gene: TRBJ2-3
clone size: NA
D gene: NA

CDR3 protein: CASSHGVAGAGNTGELFF
CDR3 DNA: TGCGCCAGCAGCCATGGAGTAGCGGGAGCAGGGAACACCGGGGAGCTGTTTTTT
V gene: TRBV4-3
J gene: TRBJ2-2
clone size: NA
D gene: TRBD2

CDR3 protein: CASSLRQGGLLNEQFF
CDR3 DNA: TGTGCCAGCAGTCTGCGACAGGGCGGATTGCTGAATGAGCAGTTCTTC
V gene: TRBV28
J gene: TRBJ2-1
clone size: NA
D gene: TRBD1

CDR3 protein: CASSPGAYNEQFF
CDR3 DNA: TGTGCCAGCAGCCCAGGGGCCTACAATGAGCAGTTCTTC
V gene: TRBV11-3
J gene: TRBJ2-1
clone size: NA
D gene: NA

CDR3 protein: CASSDRTGSSYGYTF
CDR3 DNA: TGTGCCAGCAGTGACAGGACAGGCTCGTCCTATGGCTACACCTTC
V gene: TRBV6-1
J gene: TRBJ1-2
clone size: NA
D gene: TRBD1

CDR3 protein: CASSPRDREVGEQYF
CDR3 DNA: TGTGCCAGCTCACCACGGGACAGGGAGGTCGGCGAGCAGTACTTC
V gene: TRBV18
J gene: TRBJ2-7
clone size: NA
D gene: TRBD1

CDR3 protein: CASSLYGTSGRAKYNEQFF
CDR3 DNA: TGTGCCAGCAGCTTATACGGGACTAGCGGGAGGGCCAAGTACAATGAGCAGTTCTTC
V gene: TRBV7-2
J gene: TRBJ2-1
clone size: medium-sized
D gene: TRBD2

CDR3 protein: CASSLRQGAEAFF
CDR3 DNA: TGTGCCAGCAGCTTGAGGCAGGGGGCTGAAGCTTTCTTT
V gene: TRBV5-6
J gene: TRBJ1-1
clone size: NA
D gene: TRBD1

CDR3 protein: CASSYRGTGELFF
CDR3 DNA: TGTGCCAGCAGTTACCGCGGGACCGGGGAGCTGTTTTTT
V gene: TRBV6-6
J gene: TRBJ2-2
clone size: NA
D gene: NA

CDR3 protein: CSAGQGAGYGYTF
CDR3 DNA: TGCAGCGCTGGGCAGGGGGCCGGCTATGGCTACACCTTC
V gene: TRBV29-1
J gene: TRBJ1-2
clone size: NA
D gene: TRBD1

CDR3 protein: CASNPTGGSYNEQFF
CDR3 DNA: TGTGCCAGCAACCCGACAGGGGGCTCCTACAATGAGCAGTTCTTC
V gene: TRBV25-1
J gene: TRBJ2-1
clone size: NA
D gene: TRBD1

CDR3 protein: CASSQGGTSGRWGSTDTQYF
CDR3 DNA: TGTGCCAGCAGCCAAGGAGGAACTAGCGGGAGGTGGGGGAGCACAGATACGCAGTATTTT
V gene: TRBV4-2
J gene: TRBJ2-3
clone size: NA
D gene: TRBD2

CDR3 protein: CASSVGAGGGETQYF
CDR3 DNA: TGTGCCAGCAGCGTAGGAGCGGGAGGCGGAGAGACCCAGTACTTC
V gene: TRBV9
J gene: TRBJ2-5
clone size: NA
D gene: TRBD2

CDR3 protein: CASSEDRLRETQYF
CDR3 DNA: TGTGCCAGCAGTGAAGACAGGTTGAGGGAGACCCAGTACTTC
V gene: TRBV6-1
J gene: TRBJ2-5
clone size: NA
D gene: NA

CDR3 protein: CASSANSGSQTQYF
CDR3 DNA: TGTGCCAGCTCAGCCAATAGCGGGAGCCAGACCCAGTACTTC
V gene: TRBV18
J gene: TRBJ2-5
clone size: NA
D gene: TRBD2

CDR3 protein: CASSLTRDQPQHF
CDR3 DNA: TGTGCCAGCAGTTTAACCAGGGATCAGCCCCAGCATTTT
V gene: TRBV12-3/TRBV12-4
J gene: TRBJ1-5
clone size: NA
D gene: NA

CDR3 protein: CASSLWGGTQYF
CDR3 DNA: TGTGCCAGCAGTTTATGGGGGGGTACGCAGTATTTT
V gene: TRBV27
J gene: TRBJ2-3
clone size: once
D gene: TRBD2